A selection of T cell receptor beta chains follows, all from one sample in a study of cytomegalovirus exposure and HLA in healthy donors. Libraries were prepared by immunoSEQ multiplex PCR; TCRdb keeps only in-frame clonotypes and omits some of them. The sample carries around 110,000 clones, roughly 70% recorded once. Sequenced: PBMCs. Receptor source: a male donor in good health and CMV-seropositive. The CDR3 runs from the conserved cysteine through the conserved F or W. A D gene is named only where the DNA matches it firmly. The size field is filled for only some rows; it gives once, few, many or a size class.

v_call: TRBV7-3
d_call: -
clone_size: once
j_call: TRBJ2-2
cdr3_nt: TGTGCCAGCAGCTTTGGACATAGGAACACCGGGGAGCTGTTTTTT
cdr3_aa: CASSFGHRNTGELFF

v_call: TRBV11-3
d_call: TRBD1
clone_size: -
j_call: TRBJ2-7
cdr3_nt: TGTGCCAGCAGCCGTGACAGGGTCCTCTACGAGCAGTACTTC
cdr3_aa: CASSRDRVLYEQYF

v_call: TRBV11-2
d_call: -
clone_size: -
j_call: TRBJ2-7
cdr3_nt: TGTGCCAGCAGCAAAGGCCTCCGGGACAAGAGCTCCTACGAGCAGTACTTC
cdr3_aa: CASSKGLRDKSSYEQYF

v_call: TRBV7-6
d_call: TRBD1
clone_size: -
j_call: TRBJ2-7
cdr3_nt: TGTGCCAGCAGCAGGAATCGGGACAGGGTCTACGAGCAGTACTTC
cdr3_aa: CASSRNRDRVYEQYF

v_call: TRBV28
d_call: TRBD1
clone_size: once
j_call: TRBJ2-7
cdr3_nt: TGTGCCAGCAGTTACGCCGGGACAGGAGATACTTACGAGCAGTACTTC
cdr3_aa: CASSYAGTGDTYEQYF

v_call: TRBV5-6
d_call: TRBD1
clone_size: once
j_call: TRBJ2-2
cdr3_nt: TGTGCCAGCAGCCTTAGGACAGGGGTGAACACCGGGGAGCTGTTTTTT
cdr3_aa: CASSLRTGVNTGELFF

v_call: TRBV28
d_call: -
clone_size: few
j_call: TRBJ2-7
cdr3_nt: TGTGCCAGCAGTTTAAGGGACTCCACCTCCTACGAGCAGTACTTC
cdr3_aa: CASSLRDSTSYEQYF

v_call: TRBV19
d_call: -
clone_size: once
j_call: TRBJ1-2
cdr3_nt: TGTGCCAGTAGTCCCCAGGGGTATGGCTACACCTTC
cdr3_aa: CASSPQGYGYTF

v_call: TRBV7-6
d_call: TRBD1
clone_size: -
j_call: TRBJ1-5
cdr3_nt: TGTGCCAGCAGCTTCGGATTACAGGGGCATCAGCCCCAGCATTTT
cdr3_aa: CASSFGLQGHQPQHF

v_call: TRBV5-4
d_call: TRBD1
clone_size: -
j_call: TRBJ2-3
cdr3_nt: TGTGCCAGCAGCTCCGGGGACAGGGCCTCAGATACGCAGTATTTT
cdr3_aa: CASSSGDRASDTQYF

v_call: TRBV19
d_call: TRBD1
clone_size: -
j_call: TRBJ2-7
cdr3_nt: TGTGCCAGTAGTACAGGGACAGGCTACGAGCAGTACTTC
cdr3_aa: CASSTGTGYEQYF

v_call: TRBV6-5
d_call: TRBD1
clone_size: -
j_call: TRBJ1-2
cdr3_nt: TGTGCCAGCAGTCGGACAGGGAGAGGAGGCTACACCTTC
cdr3_aa: CASSRTGRGGYTF

v_call: TRBV4-3
d_call: -
clone_size: -
j_call: TRBJ1-5
cdr3_nt: TGCGCCAGCAGCCAAGATGTGTTGCGGGGTTATAGCAATCAGCCCCAGCATTTT
cdr3_aa: CASSQDVLRGYSNQPQHF

v_call: TRBV19
d_call: TRBD1
clone_size: -
j_call: TRBJ2-7
cdr3_nt: TGTGCCAGTAGTACCACAGGGGACCACTCCTACGAGCAGTACTTC
cdr3_aa: CASSTTGDHSYEQYF

v_call: TRBV5-1
d_call: TRBD1
clone_size: -
j_call: TRBJ2-1
cdr3_nt: TGCGCCAGCAGCTCAAGGGATACAGGGGGAGAGCAGTTCTTC
cdr3_aa: CASSSRDTGGEQFF

v_call: TRBV5-6
d_call: -
clone_size: -
j_call: TRBJ1-1
cdr3_nt: TGTGCCAGCAGCCTAGGGGTCGCGGTCTCTGAAGCTTTCTTT
cdr3_aa: CASSLGVAVSEAFF

v_call: TRBV4-1
d_call: -
clone_size: many
j_call: TRBJ2-4
cdr3_nt: TGCGCCAGCAGCCAAGGAATAGCAGGAGGGATTCAGTACTTC
cdr3_aa: CASSQGIAGGIQYF

v_call: TRBV28
d_call: -
clone_size: -
j_call: TRBJ2-1
cdr3_nt: TGTGCCAGCAGTTTATCCCCACTAGCAGGCTCTGAGCAGTTCTTC
cdr3_aa: CASSLSPLAGSEQFF

v_call: TRBV20-1
d_call: -
clone_size: -
j_call: TRBJ2-7
cdr3_nt: TGCAGTGCATCGGGTTCCTACGAGCAGTACTTC
cdr3_aa: CSASGSYEQYF

v_call: TRBV6-5
d_call: TRBD1
clone_size: few
j_call: TRBJ1-4
cdr3_nt: TGTGCCAGCAGGGGGACGGGACAGGAACGTGAAAAACTGTTTTTT
cdr3_aa: CASRGTGQEREKLFF

v_call: TRBV7-9
d_call: TRBD1
clone_size: -
j_call: TRBJ2-7
cdr3_nt: TGTGCCAGCAGACAAATGGACAGGAGCGAGCAGTACTTC
cdr3_aa: CASRQMDRSEQYF

v_call: TRBV6-1
d_call: TRBD1
clone_size: -
j_call: TRBJ2-1
cdr3_nt: TGTGCCAGCAGGGAAAGGGGGACAGGGTCTCAGGTTGGGGGAGTCAAAGCGTCCTACAATGAGCAGTTCTTC
cdr3_aa: CASRERGTGSQVGGVKASYNEQFF

v_call: TRBV4-3
d_call: TRBD1
clone_size: -
j_call: TRBJ1-2
cdr3_nt: TGCGCCAGCAGCCAAGTATCAGGGGGCAGTGGCTACACCTTC
cdr3_aa: CASSQVSGGSGYTF

v_call: TRBV27
d_call: TRBD2
clone_size: -
j_call: TRBJ2-7
cdr3_nt: TGTGCCAGCAGTCCCCTTGCGGGAGGGGTTGAGAACGAGCAGTACTTC
cdr3_aa: CASSPLAGGVENEQYF

v_call: TRBV6-1
d_call: -
clone_size: -
j_call: TRBJ2-1
cdr3_nt: TGTGCCAGCACGACAGAGTACAATGAGCAGTTCTTC
cdr3_aa: CASTTEYNEQFF

v_call: TRBV4-1
d_call: -
clone_size: -
j_call: TRBJ2-5
cdr3_nt: TGCGCCAGCAGCCAAGAGAATGAGATGGAGACCCAGTACTTC
cdr3_aa: CASSQENEMETQYF

v_call: TRBV6-1
d_call: TRBD1
clone_size: once
j_call: TRBJ2-7
cdr3_nt: TGTGCCAGCAGTGAATCAGGGGACAGCTCCTACGAGCAGTACTTC
cdr3_aa: CASSESGDSSYEQYF

v_call: TRBV4-1
d_call: TRBD2
clone_size: -
j_call: TRBJ2-1
cdr3_nt: TGCGCCAGCAGCCAAGGGACTAGCGGGAGTGATGAGCAGTTCTTC
cdr3_aa: CASSQGTSGSDEQFF

v_call: TRBV5-6
d_call: TRBD2
clone_size: -
j_call: TRBJ2-3
cdr3_nt: TGTGCCAGCAGTCGGTTAGCGGGGGGTTCCACAGATACGCAGTATTTT
cdr3_aa: CASSRLAGGSTDTQYF

v_call: TRBV6-5
d_call: -
clone_size: -
j_call: TRBJ2-3
cdr3_nt: TGTGCCAGCAGCCCCTTTAGCGGTCGGGATACGCAGTATTTT
cdr3_aa: CASSPFSGRDTQYF

v_call: TRBV7-9
d_call: TRBD1
clone_size: -
j_call: TRBJ1-4
cdr3_nt: TGTGCCAGCAGCCTGAGGGGGCTCACTAATGAAAAACTGTTTTTT
cdr3_aa: CASSLRGLTNEKLFF

v_call: TRBV28
d_call: TRBD2
clone_size: once
j_call: TRBJ2-1
cdr3_nt: TGTGCCAGCACAAGGACTAGCGGGAGAACTCGGCTCAATGAGCAGTTCTTC
cdr3_aa: CASTRTSGRTRLNEQFF

v_call: TRBV28
d_call: TRBD1
clone_size: -
j_call: TRBJ2-7
cdr3_nt: TGTGCCAGCAGACCCACCAAGACAGGGGATCCTCTCTCCTACGAGCAGTACTTC
cdr3_aa: CASRPTKTGDPLSYEQYF

v_call: TRBV5-1
d_call: -
clone_size: -
j_call: TRBJ2-1
cdr3_nt: TGCGCCAGCAGCTTGGACTGGAGCTCCTACAATGAGCAGTTCTTC
cdr3_aa: CASSLDWSSYNEQFF

v_call: TRBV6-6
d_call: TRBD1
clone_size: -
j_call: TRBJ1-1
cdr3_nt: TGTGCCAGCAGTCCGACAGGGTTAGAAACTGAAGCTTTCTTT
cdr3_aa: CASSPTGLETEAFF

v_call: TRBV12-5
d_call: -
clone_size: few
j_call: TRBJ2-7
cdr3_nt: TGTGCTAGTGGTTTGTCCCCCATTCCAGTCAGGGCCAAGGACGTGGACGAGCAGTACTTC
cdr3_aa: CASGLSPIPVRAKDVDEQYF

v_call: TRBV7-2
d_call: -
clone_size: -
j_call: TRBJ2-3
cdr3_nt: TGTGCCAGCAGCTTTTTAGGCACAGATACGCAGTATTTT
cdr3_aa: CASSFLGTDTQYF

v_call: TRBV27
d_call: -
clone_size: -
j_call: TRBJ1-3
cdr3_nt: TGTGCCAGCAGTTTCACAGGGAGCTCTGGAAACACCATATATTTT
cdr3_aa: CASSFTGSSGNTIYF

v_call: TRBV7-9
d_call: -
clone_size: -
j_call: TRBJ2-7
cdr3_nt: TGTGCCAGCAGCTTAGCGCGGGGAAGCTCCTACGAGCAGTACTTC
cdr3_aa: CASSLARGSSYEQYF

v_call: TRBV5-1
d_call: TRBD2
clone_size: -
j_call: TRBJ2-3
cdr3_nt: TGCGCCAGCAGCCAAACCGGGGGGGCAGTGACAGATACGCAGTATTTT
cdr3_aa: CASSQTGGAVTDTQYF

v_call: TRBV5-4
d_call: -
clone_size: -
j_call: TRBJ2-7
cdr3_nt: TGTGCCAGCAGCCGCCTCGCGGAACCTTACGAGCAGTACTTC
cdr3_aa: CASSRLAEPYEQYF